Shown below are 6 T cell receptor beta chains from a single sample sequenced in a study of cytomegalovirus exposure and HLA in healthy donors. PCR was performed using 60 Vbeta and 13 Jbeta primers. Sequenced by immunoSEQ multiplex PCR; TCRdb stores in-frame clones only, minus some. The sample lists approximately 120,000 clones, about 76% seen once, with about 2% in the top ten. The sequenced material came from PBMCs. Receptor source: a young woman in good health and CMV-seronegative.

CDR3 sequence (DNA): TGTGCCACCGCCCGGGACAGGGAAGGCTCCTCTGAAGCTTTCTTT. Amino acid sequence: CATARDREGSSEAFF. The V gene is TRBV10-3, the J gene TRBJ1-1; 9 nucleotides align to TRBD1. The J segment lost 6 bases and the V segment lost 10 bases, leaving 15 bases of the junction unmatched. The CDR3 length is 15 residues. Germline V lookup: CDR1 ENHRY, CDR2 SYGVKD.

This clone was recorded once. The CDR3 here is CASSYAEGQGVYNEQFF. Here the CDR3 DNA reads TGTGCCAGCAGCTACGCCGAAGGACAGGGGGTCTACAATGAGCAGTTCTTC. The chain joins TRBV5-6 to TRBJ2-1, with 10 bases fitting TRBD1. The trim removed 3 bases at V and 3 bases at J, leaving 9 bases unmatched. Germline loops: CDR1 SGHDT, CDR2 YYEEEE. The CDR3 length is 17 residues.

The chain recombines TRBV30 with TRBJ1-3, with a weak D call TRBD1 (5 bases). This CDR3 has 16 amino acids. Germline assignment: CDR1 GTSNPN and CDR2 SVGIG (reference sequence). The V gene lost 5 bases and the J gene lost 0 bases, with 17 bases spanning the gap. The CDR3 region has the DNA TGTGCCTGGGGGAGGGGAAGAACCTACTCTGGAAACACCATATATTTT. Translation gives CAWGRGRTYSGNTIYF.

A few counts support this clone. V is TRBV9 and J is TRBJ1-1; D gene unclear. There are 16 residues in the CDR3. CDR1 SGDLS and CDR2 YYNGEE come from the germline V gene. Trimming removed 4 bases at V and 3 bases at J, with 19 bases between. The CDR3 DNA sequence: TGTGCCAGCAGCCGCTCCGAGGCGTGGGAGGACACTGAAGCTTTCTTT. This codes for CASSRSEAWEDTEAFF.

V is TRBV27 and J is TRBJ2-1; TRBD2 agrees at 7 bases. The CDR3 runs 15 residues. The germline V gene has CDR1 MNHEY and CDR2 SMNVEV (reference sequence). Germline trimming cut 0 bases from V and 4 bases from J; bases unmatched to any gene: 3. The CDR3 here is CASSLSGGSYNEQFF. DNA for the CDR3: TGTGCCAGCAGTTTATCGGGGGGGTCATACAATGAGCAGTTCTTC.

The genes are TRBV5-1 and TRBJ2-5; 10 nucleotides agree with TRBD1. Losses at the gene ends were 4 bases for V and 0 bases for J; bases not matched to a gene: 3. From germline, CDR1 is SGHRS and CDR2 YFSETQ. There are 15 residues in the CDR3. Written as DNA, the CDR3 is TGCGCCAGCAGCCCGGGACAGGGGTACCAAGAGACCCAGTACTTC. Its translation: CASSPGQGYQETQYF.